Below, 21 T cell receptor beta chains from the same sample are listed, as sequenced in a study of control samples from healthy donors and cancer patients (dated by TCRdb to between 2020 and 2021). Library construction relied on the immunoSEQ multiplex PCR assay. Here the immuneACCESS table is served through TCRdb, limited to in-frame sequences with V and J called. Missing clones are a known gap in these copies; in checked studies unresolved V genes cover under half, and the rest lacks a known reason. This sample is represented by roughly 130,000 clones; approximately 90% of them were singletons. Jointly, the top ten make up roughly 3.2% of the sample. The source material was blood. The receptors stem from a man aged 50-60 years in good health.

The gene calls are TRBV7-9 and TRBJ2-3; 7 nucleotides match TRBD1. The germline gives CDR1 SEHNR, CDR2 FQNEAQ (reference sequence). V shed 2 bases, J shed 6 bases, and the junction held 11 bases outside the gene matches. The CDR3 has 16 amino acids. The CDR3 sequence is CASSLPQGIRTDTQYF. The DNA for the CDR3 is TGTGCCAGCAGCTTACCACAGGGGATTCGTACCGATACGCAGTATTTT.

The V and J genes are TRBV6-1 and TRBJ1-3, with TRBD1 as a possible D gene (5 bases). CDR3 size: 15 residues. Germline V gene data show CDR1 as MNHNS and CDR2 as SASEGT. V dropped 0 bases and J dropped 2 bases, with 8 bases sitting between them. CDR3 residues: CASSEARGTGNTIYF. CDR3 DNA: TGTGCCAGCAGTGAAGCGAGGGGAACTGGAAACACCATATATTTT.

The rearrangement joins TRBV11-2 to TRBJ2-1; TRBD2 matches 12 bases. V shed 1 base and J 8 bases; nucleotides not matched to a gene: 6. Germline V gives CDR1 SGHAT, CDR2 FQNNGV. The CDR3 totals 16 residues. CDR3 nucleotides: TGTGCCAGCAGCTTAGCGCCTAGCGGGGGGGGTTATGAGCAGTTCTTC. Protein: CASSLAPSGGGYEQFF. Full variable domain (rest looked up from reference TRBV11-2 and TRBJ2-1): EAGVAQSPRYKIIEKRQSVAFWCNPISGHATLYWYQQILGQGPKLLIQFQNNGVVDDSQLPKDRFSAERLKGVDSTLKIQPAKLEDSAVYLCASSLAPSGGGYEQFFGPGTRLTVL.

This clone appeared a single time. V gene TRBV5-1 combines with J gene TRBJ2-3, with D possibly matching TRBD1 (5 bases). With 0 bases removed from V and 6 bases from J, the gap between germline ends came to 20 bases. Germline loops: CDR1 SGHRS, CDR2 YFSETQ. CDR3 size: 17 residues. The CDR3 bases are TGCGCCAGCAGCTTGGCCTCAGTCTCCTACCCAGGGGATACGCAGTATTTT. Protein sequence: CASSLASVSYPGDTQYF.

The V call is TRBV7-9, the J call TRBJ1-4, with TRBD1 identical over 7 bases. The V gene end was trimmed by 5 bases and the J gene end by 0 bases; junction bases not matched to a gene: 6. In germline, CDR1 is SEHNR, CDR2 FQNEAQ (reference sequence). The CDR3 covers 16 residues. The DNA for the CDR3 is TGTGCCAGCAGCCCAGGGGGTAGGGCAACTAATGAAAAACTGTTTTTT. Protein sequence: CASSPGGRATNEKLFF. Variable domain in full (rest from reference TRBV7-9 and TRBJ1-4): DTGVSQNPRHKITKRGQNVTFRCDPISEHNRLYWYRQTLGQGPEFLTYFQNEAQLEKSRLLSDRFSAERPKGSFSTLEIQRTEQGDSAMYLCASSPGGRATNEKLFFGSGTQLSVL.

This chain joins TRBV11-3 and TRBJ1-1, with D uncertain. The germline CDR1 and CDR2 sequences are SGHNT and YENEEA. The CDR3 loop spans 13 amino acids. Trimming shortened V by 5 bases and J by 1 base, and 8 bases separated the two germline ends. The CDR3 loop reads CASSPFRNTEAFF. In DNA form, the CDR3 reads TGTGCCAGCAGCCCCTTTCGGAACACTGAAGCTTTCTTT.

The chain recombines TRBV3-1 (or the pseudogene TRBV3-2) with TRBJ1-5; 10 bases match TRBD1. The CDR3 is 16 amino acids. With V trimmed by 1 base and J by 7 bases, 7 bases remained unmatched. CDR1 LGHDT and CDR2 YNNKEL come from the germline V gene (reference sequence). CDR3 nucleotides: TGTGCCAGCAGCCAAGGAGGGCCGGGACAGGGGCAGCCCCAGCATTTT. Translation gives CASSQGGPGQGQPQHF.

The chain recombines TRBV6-5 with TRBJ1-1; 7 nucleotides agree with TRBD1. From germline, CDR1 is MNHEY and CDR2 SVGAGI. The ends lost 2 bases at V and 5 bases at J; junction bases unmatched: 5. This CDR3 region has 14 residues. The CDR3 DNA is TGTGCCAGCAGTTACCGGGACAGCGGGACTGAAGCTTTCTTT. This gives the protein CASSYRDSGTEAFF.

The rearrangement uses TRBV24-1 and TRBJ2-1; 14 bases fit TRBD2. The CDR3 totals 14 residues. Looked up from germline, CDR1 is KGHDR and CDR2 is SFDVKD. With 7 bases clipped from V and 5 bases from J, the junction kept 0 bases outside the gene matches. For the CDR3, the DNA is TGTGCCACCAGGGGACTAGCGGGGGACAATGAGCAGTTCTTC. This codes for CATRGLAGDNEQFF.

The chain uses TRBV6-6 and TRBJ2-5; 11 bases are a match to TRBD1. The CDR3 is 15 residues long. Germline assignment: CDR1 MNHNY and CDR2 SVGAGI (reference sequence). V shed 5 bases and J 6 bases; nucleotides not matched to a gene: 8. This chain's CDR3 is CASSRWDRGVKTQYF. The DNA for the CDR3 is TGTGCCAGCAGTCGATGGGACAGGGGGGTGAAGACCCAGTACTTC.

The chain recombines TRBV9 with TRBJ1-1; 7 bases are shared with TRBD1. CDR3 size: 14 residues. The junction had 7 bases not matched to a gene; V was cut back by 4 bases and J by 4 bases. CDR1 is SGDLS, CDR2 YYNGEE, per germline. CDR3 in DNA: TGTGCCAGCAGCCCATTGCAGGGGGGCACTGAAGCTTTCTTT. It translates to CASSPLQGGTEAFF. Using reference TRBV9 and TRBJ1-1 for the parts outside the CDR3, the full variable domain is DSGVTQTPKHLITATGQRVTLRCSPRSGDLSVYWYQQSLDQGLQFLIQYYNGEERAKGNILERFSAQQFPDLHSELNLSSLELGDSALYFCASSPLQGGTEAFFGQGTRLTVV.

The rearrangement joins TRBV4-1 to TRBJ1-2; D gene uncertain. The germline V gene encodes CDR1 MGHRA and CDR2 YSYEKL. The CDR3 length is 15 residues. The germline V and J ends were trimmed by 1 base and 0 bases, with 9 bases remaining between them. CDR3 sequence (DNA): TGCGCCAGCAGCCAAGCGGCAGATTCTAACTATGGCTACACCTTC. Residues: CASSQAADSNYGYTF.

V gene TRBV4-2 combines with J gene TRBJ2-3; D is undetermined. V lost 1 base to trimming and J lost 0 bases, with 8 bases between them. Germline V CDR1 and CDR2: LGHNA, YNFKEQ. The CDR3 is made up of 15 amino acids. The CDR3 nucleotides read TGTGCCAGCAGCCAAGGGGTAGGGAGCACAGATACGCAGTATTTT. This sequence encodes CASSQGVGSTDTQYF.

The chain uses TRBV6-5 and TRBJ1-1; possibly TRBD1 for D (5 bases). CDR3 length: 16 amino acids. Trimming shortened V by 0 bases and J by 2 bases, and 13 bases separated the two germline ends. Germline V gene data show CDR1 as MNHEY and CDR2 as SVGAGI. DNA of the CDR3: TGTGCCAGCAGTTACTCTGGGGCAAGGATCAACACTGAAGCTTTCTTT. It encodes CASSYSGARINTEAFF.

V is TRBV10-3 and J is TRBJ2-7, with 11 nucleotides matching TRBD2. The CDR3 spans 13 residues. The V and J ends lost 4 bases and 5 bases, in that order; junction bases with no gene match: 1. The germline gives CDR1 ENHRY, CDR2 SYGVKD. The CDR3 loop is CAISVSGGDEQYF. CDR3 nucleotides: TGTGCCATCAGTGTTAGCGGGGGGGACGAGCAGTACTTC.

The chain uses TRBV6-5 and TRBJ2-7; the match to TRBD1 covers 8 bases. Unmatched junction bases numbered 10, after V lost 7 bases and J lost 5 bases. This CDR3 region has 14 residues. Germline CDR1 MNHEY, CDR2 SVGAGI. The CDR3 protein is CASNPGGVAHEQYF. The CDR3 coding sequence is TGTGCCAGCAATCCAGGGGGCGTTGCCCACGAGCAGTACTTC.

This chain uses TRBV10-2 with TRBJ1-4, with TRBD1 matching 8 bases. Germline lookup yields CDR1 WSHSY and CDR2 SAAADI. Losses at the gene ends were 4 bases for V and 8 bases for J; bases not matched to a gene: 6. This CDR3 has 14 amino acids. Here the CDR3 DNA reads TGCGCCAGCAGTGGGACAGGGAGGCGGGAAAAACTGTTTTTT. Translating it yields CASSGTGRREKLFF.

The chain has TRBV7-2 and TRBJ1-5; D gene ambiguous. The germline V gene has CDR1 SGHTA and CDR2 FQGNSA. CDR3 length equals 14 residues. The DNA of the CDR3 is TGTGCTTCGAGCGCGGGCCTGGCAGGTCAGCCCCAGCATTTT. Translating it yields CASSAGLAGQPQHF.

The chain couples TRBV12-5 to TRBJ2-2; D perhaps matches TRBD1 (5 bases). CDR1 is LGHNT, CDR2 FRNRAP, per germline. Trimming left V 6 bases short and J 7 bases short, with 12 bases between. There are 13 residues in the CDR3. In nucleotides, the CDR3 is TGTGCTAGTGGGGGGCCCTGGGGCGGGGAGCTGTTTTTT. Translated: CASGGPWGGELFF.

The chain combines TRBV11-1 with TRBJ1-4; D gene unclear. The germline gives CDR1 SGHAT, CDR2 FQDESV (reference sequence). The CDR3 totals 16 residues. V was shortened by 2 bases and J by 4 bases, with 14 bases between the two germline ends. The CDR3 nucleotides are TGTGCCAGCAGCTTAAGTAGAAAAGGAAGTAATGAAAAACTGTTTTTT. It codes for CASSLSRKGSNEKLFF.

This clone has just a few counts. This chain connects TRBV28 to TRBJ2-7, with D maybe TRBD2 (5 bases). The CDR3 has 14 amino acids. The V gene lost 6 bases and the J gene lost 2 bases, with 14 bases spanning the gap. CDR1 is MDHEN, CDR2 SYDVKM, per germline. The CDR3 reads CASRSGGPPYEQYF. The CDR3 DNA sequence: TGTGCCAGCAGAAGCGGCGGGCCCCCCTACGAGCAGTACTTC.